This TCR beta chain was recovered during a study of Graves' ophthalmopathy and Graves' hyperthyroidism. Germline lookup yields CDR1 MNHEY and CDR2 SVGAGI. The CDR3 totals 16 residues. V was trimmed by 3 bases and J by 0 bases, leaving 12 bases between them. Scientists amplified the TCR beta CDR3 regions from RNA transcripts. Scientists carried out first-round RT-PCR using HTBI primers and then a second-round multiplex PCR. One entry per CDR3 protein, called by TCRdb with MiXCR from the multiplex PCR reads. Of under 350,000 distinct CDR3 sequences listed, roughly a sixth were seen once; the top ten hold 9% to 15%. This clonotype was picked up many times.

This clonotype was sampled from an adult man with Graves' ophthalmopathy. V and J are TRBV6-5 and TRBJ1-5, with D possibly matching TRBD1 (6 bases). Sequencing was performed on peripheral blood. CDR3 loop: CASSYEPQGSNQPQHF. The CDR3, as DNA: TGTGCCAGCAGTTATGAACCACAGGGTAGCAATCAGCCCCAGCATTTT.